This T cell receptor (beta chain) was captured in a study of T cells after yellow fever vaccination. TCRdb redid the calling of the 5' RACE reads with MiXCR, one entry per CDR3 protein. The sample includes a few hundred thousand distinct CDR3 sequences, around 8.1% of them seen just once. V lost 2 bases to trimming and J lost 0 bases, with 14 bases between them. Germline CDR1 is SGHRS and CDR2 is YFSETQ. The CDR3 has 16 amino acids. This sequence originates from a young man who received the YFV17D yellow fever vaccine. The starting material was PBMCs, obtained around 45 days after the first yellow fever vaccination. V is TRBV5-1 and J is TRBJ1-2; the D gene is possibly TRBD1 (6 bases). CDR3 DNA: TGCGCCAGCAGCTTCAACAGGGATACGGCTAACTATGGCTACACCTTC. Translated, it gives CASSFNRDTANYGYTF.